This T cell receptor (beta chain) originates from a study of T cells in Graves' hyperthyroidism and ophthalmopathy. To note about this clonotype: The antigen remains undetermined.

Template material for amplifying TCR beta CDR3 regions consisted of RNA transcripts. HTBI primers were employed in a first-round RT-PCR of the TCR CDR3. One entry per CDR3 protein results from TCRdb running MiXCR on the multiplex PCR reads. Of tens of thousands of distinct CDR3 sequences in the sample, about 50% were seen once. V gave up 1 base and J gave up 1 base, with 8 bases separating them. This CDR3 region has 16 residues. CDR1 and CDR2 (germline): SGHTA, FQGNSA. Study-wide points: Among clonotypes expanded in thyroid above 0.001, most were also found in blood.

This chain uses TRBV7-2 with TRBJ2-6, with D perhaps matching TRBD1 (5 bases). The TCR originated in a woman in her twenties or thirties with Graves' ophthalmopathy. The sample taken for sequencing was blood. Here the CDR3 reads CASSLGTQSGANVLTF. Here the CDR3 DNA reads TGTGCCAGCAGCTTAGGGACACAGTCTGGGGCCAACGTCCTGACTTTC. Looking up the rest from reference TRBV7-2 and TRBJ2-6 gives the full variable domain: GAGVSQSPSNKVTEKGKDVELRCDPISGHTALYWYRQSLGQGLEFLIYFQGNSAPDKSGLPSDRFSAERTGGSVSTLTIQRTQQEDSAVYLCASSLGTQSGANVLTFGAGSRLTVL.